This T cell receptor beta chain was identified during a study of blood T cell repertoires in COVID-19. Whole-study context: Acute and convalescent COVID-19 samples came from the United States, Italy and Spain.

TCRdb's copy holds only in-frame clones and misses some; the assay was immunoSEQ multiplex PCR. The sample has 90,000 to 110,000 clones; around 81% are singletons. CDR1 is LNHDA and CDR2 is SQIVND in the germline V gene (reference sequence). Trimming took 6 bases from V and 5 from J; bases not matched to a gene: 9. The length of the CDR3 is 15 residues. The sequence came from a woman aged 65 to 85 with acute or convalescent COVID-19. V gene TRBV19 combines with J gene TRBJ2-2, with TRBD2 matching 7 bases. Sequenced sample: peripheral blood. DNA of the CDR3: TGTGCCAGTAGATATACGGGGGGTCGTACCGGGGAGCTGTTTTTT. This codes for CASRYTGGRTGELFF.